A single sample is the source of the 15 T cell receptor beta chains below, sequenced in a study of cytomegalovirus exposure and HLA in healthy donors. Amplification used 60 Vbeta primers and 13 Jbeta primers. Repertoires were generated with immunoSEQ multiplex PCR, while TCRdb's copy carries only in-frame clones and drops some. The sample holds some 150,000 clones, 75% to 90% seen once. Sequencing was carried out using PBMCs. These receptors all stem from a woman between 45 and 65 years old in good health and CMV-seropositive.

Here the CDR3 reads CASSASSVGEQYF. In DNA form, the CDR3 reads TGTGCCAGCAGCGCCAGTAGCGTTGGCGAGCAGTACTTC. The chain combines TRBV9 with TRBJ2-5; weak D call: TRBD2 (5 bases). The end of the DNA fits TRBJ2-7 better, so the J call may be wrong. The germline gives CDR1 SGDLS, CDR2 YYNGEE. CDR3 length equals 13 residues.

V is TRBV28 and J is TRBJ1-5, with D unclear. V was pared by 5 bases and J by 0 bases, with 11 bases between. The germline V gene encodes CDR1 MDHEN and CDR2 SYDVKM. There are 15 residues in the CDR3. Here the CDR3 reads CASSLSLYSNQPQHF. DNA of the CDR3: TGTGCCAGCAGTCTATCCCTGTATAGCAATCAGCCCCAGCATTTT.

The V call is TRBV6-5, the J call TRBJ1-1, with a weak D call TRBD1 (6 bases). Germline CDR1 is MNHEY and CDR2 is SVGAGI. CDR3 length: 14 amino acids. Trimming pared 7 bases from V and 5 bases from J, leaving 17 bases between. The CDR3 DNA follows: TGTGCCAGCACCCTAACACAGGGTGTGACTGAAGCTTTCTTT. Translating it yields CASTLTQGVTEAFF.

The genes are TRBV7-3 and TRBJ2-1; D perhaps matches TRBD2 (5 bases). V was trimmed by 4 bases and J by 5 bases, leaving 18 bases between them. Germline CDR1 SGHTA, CDR2 FQGTGA. This CDR3 is built from 16 residues. As DNA, the CDR3 is TGTGCCAGCAGCTATTTTGGCGGGCTAGCTAACAATGAGCAGTTCTTC. Protein product: CASSYFGGLANNEQFF.

The chain recombines TRBV28 with TRBJ2-5, with TRBD1 matching over 10 bases. The CDR3 spans 15 residues. J gave up 0 bases and V 5 bases, and 3 bases lay outside the gene matches. Germline V gene data show CDR1 as MDHEN and CDR2 as SYDVKM. CDR3 DNA sequence: TGTGCCAGCAGTCAAGGGACAGGGGACCAAGAGACCCAGTACTTC. As protein: CASSQGTGDQETQYF.

CDR3 sequence (DNA): TGTGCCAGCAGCTTAGACAGGGGGCCCCACGAGCAGTACTTC. This gives the protein CASSLDRGPHEQYF. This chain connects TRBV11-2 to TRBJ2-7; 8 positions match TRBD1. CDR1 SGHAT and CDR2 FQNNGV come from the germline V gene. CDR3 length equals 14 residues. After removal of 0 bases from V and 5 bases from J, the junction contained 3 bases not matched to a gene.

CDR3 coding DNA: TGTGCCAGCAGCTTACCCCCCGGCACAGATACGCAGTATTTT. Its protein product is CASSLPPGTDTQYF. The chain links TRBV7-2 to TRBJ2-3; D is unclear. This CDR3 is built from 14 residues. Germline values: CDR1 SGHTA, CDR2 FQGNSA. Trimming cost V 2 bases and J 1 base, with 7 bases left between them.

This chain uses TRBV29-1 with TRBJ2-2; D remains ambiguous. Trimming left V 7 bases short and J 1 base short, with 16 bases between. The CDR3 is 15 residues long. Germline V gives CDR1 SQVTM, CDR2 ANQGSEA. CDR3 residues: CSATYLSGNTGELFF. For the CDR3, the DNA is TGCAGCGCTACATACCTCTCAGGGAACACCGGGGAGCTGTTTTTT.

The rearrangement links TRBV10-3 to TRBJ2-7, with TRBD1 identical over 10 bases. CDR3 length equals 14 residues. Germline lookup yields CDR1 ENHRY and CDR2 SYGVKD. V gave up 2 bases and J gave up 4 bases; unmatched junction bases: 2. As DNA, the CDR3 is TGTGCCATCAGTGAGGGACAGGGGGGGTACGAGCAGTACTTC. It yields the protein CAISEGQGGYEQYF.

The chain's CDR3 is CSAPSYYGYTF. CDR3 nucleotide sequence: TGCAGTGCTCCTTCCTACTATGGCTACACCTTC. J is TRBJ1-2 and V is TRBV20-1, with unresolved D. Trimming cost V 5 bases and J 3 bases, with 7 bases left between them. Germline V gene lookup returns CDR1 DFQATT and CDR2 SNEGSKA (reference sequence). The CDR3 totals 11 residues.

The chain couples TRBV4-1 to TRBJ2-5, with 13 bases that match TRBD2. V shed 5 bases and J 5 bases; nucleotides not matched to a gene: 5. Germline CDR1 reads MGHRA; CDR2 reads YSYEKL. The CDR3 has 15 amino acids. The CDR3 sequence: CASSWTSGSLETQYF. For the CDR3, the DNA is TGCGCCAGCAGCTGGACTAGCGGGAGCCTTGAGACCCAGTACTTC.

This sequence joins TRBV4-1 and TRBJ2-2, with D perhaps matching TRBD2 (5 bases). The CDR3 has 18 amino acids. The V end lost 4 bases, the J end lost 0 bases, and 18 bases lay between the germline ends. CDR1 is MGHRA and CDR2 is YSYEKL in the germline V gene. The CDR3 spells CASSRSPLSGTNTGELFF. CDR3 in DNA: TGCGCCAGCAGCCGATCCCCCCTTTCCGGGACGAACACCGGGGAGCTGTTTTTT.

This CDR3 reads CASSQDERGTNYGYTF. The CDR3 DNA sequence: TGCGCCAGCAGCCAAGATGAACGGGGGACTAACTATGGCTACACCTTC. V usage is TRBV4-1 and J usage is TRBJ1-2, with D possibly TRBD1 on 5 matching bases. Germline lookup yields CDR1 MGHRA and CDR2 YSYEKL. Trimming took off 0 bases at V and 0 bases at J, with 11 bases between the two ends. The CDR3 consists of 16 residues.

This clone was detected only a few times. The V call is TRBV5-1, the J call TRBJ1-2; 8 bases are a match to TRBD1. Trimming took 4 bases from V and 4 from J; bases not matched to a gene: 12. CDR3 length: 16 residues. Germline lookup yields CDR1 SGHRS and CDR2 YFSETQ. The CDR3 region is CASSLNPGQESYGYTF. CDR3 nucleotide sequence: TGCGCCAGCAGCCTGAACCCGGGACAGGAGTCCTATGGCTACACCTTC.

This clone was recorded a few times. The genes are TRBV19 and TRBJ1-1; D remains unclear. In germline, CDR1 is LNHDA, CDR2 SQIVND (reference sequence). The V and J ends lost 0 bases and 10 bases respectively, with 12 bases between them. This CDR3 has 13 residues. CDR3: CASSIDQEVGAFF. The CDR3 DNA follows: TGTGCCAGTAGTATAGATCAGGAGGTTGGAGCTTTCTTT.